The 23 T cell receptor beta chains below were found in one sample sequenced in a study of beta chain features in type 1 diabetes. Findings and caveats of the study: Type 1 diabetes patients had moderately but significantly shorter TCRB CDR3s in all four CD4+ subsets.

No antigen is known for these receptors. The study reverse transcribed the entire isolated RNA, so it sequenced expressed TCRB transcripts. Only in-frame clones appear in the TCRdb table, and some are missing; sequencing was by immunoSEQ multiplex PCR. Here the sample spans 640,000 or so clones, roughly an eighth being singletons. What was sequenced was naive CD4+ T cells from blood. All receptors derive from a man between 18 and 35 years old with type 1 diabetes.

The CDR3 spells CASRFASGGAWETQYF. The CDR3 coding sequence is TGCGCCAGCAGATTTGCTAGCGGGGGTGCATGGGAGACCCAGTACTTC. The chain is built from TRBV5-1 and TRBJ2-5; 10 bases fit TRBD2. Germline CDR1 SGHRS, CDR2 YFSETQ. CDR3 length equals 16 residues. The V and J ends lost 5 bases and 5 bases, in that order; junction bases with no gene match: 12.

This sequence joins TRBV4-1 and TRBJ2-7; 11 positions match TRBD1. In germline, CDR1 is MGHRA, CDR2 YSYEKL. J gave up 4 bases and V 8 bases, and 10 bases lay outside the gene matches. This CDR3 contains 15 residues. CDR3 nucleotide sequence: TGCGCCAGCTGTACCGGGACAGGGGGACCGTACGAGCAGTACTTC. This encodes CASCTGTGGPYEQYF.

The chain uses TRBV6-5 and TRBJ1-2, with a weak D call TRBD1 (5 bases). The CDR3 totals 15 residues. The ends were cut back, 0 bases at V and 2 bases at J, with 10 bases in the middle. Germline CDR1 reads MNHEY; CDR2 reads SVGAGI. This CDR3 is CASSYSNAGNYGYTF. The CDR3, as DNA: TGTGCCAGCAGTTACTCGAATGCAGGGAACTATGGCTACACCTTC.

This clone was counted between two and nine times. V is TRBV10-3 and J is TRBJ2-3; no clear D. The CDR3 length is 15 residues. V dropped 0 bases and J dropped 5 bases, with 12 bases sitting between them. Per germline, CDR1 ENHRY and CDR2 SYGVKD. DNA for the CDR3: TGTGCCATCAGTGAGTCGGGCGGTCTCGGAGATACGCAGTATTTT. This sequence encodes CAISESGGLGDTQYF.

This chain connects TRBV10-3 to TRBJ1-1; 7 bases align to TRBD1. V shed 10 bases, J shed 0 bases, and the junction held 8 bases outside the gene matches. CDR3 length: 14 amino acids. Per germline, CDR1 ENHRY and CDR2 SYGVKD. The CDR3 nucleotides read TGTGCCACGCAACTTAGGGGGCTGAACACTGAAGCTTTCTTT. This encodes CATQLRGLNTEAFF.

J is TRBJ2-2 and V is TRBV11-2; no clear D. V was clipped by 7 bases and J by 6 bases, with 12 bases between them. CDR1 SGHAT and CDR2 FQNNGV come from the germline V gene. The CDR3 is 13 amino acids. The CDR3 sequence: CASTPILAGELFF. For the CDR3, the DNA is TGTGCCAGCACCCCCATCTTGGCCGGGGAGCTGTTTTTT.

The rearrangement joins TRBV5-1 to TRBJ2-1; the match to TRBD1 covers 9 bases. CDR3 length equals 14 residues. V dropped 0 bases and J dropped 9; count of bases not matched to a gene: 4. CDR1 is SGHRS, CDR2 YFSETQ, per germline. The CDR3 nucleotides read TGCGCCAGCAGCTTGGCGGGACAGGGATCTGAGCAGTTCTTC. Translated, it gives CASSLAGQGSEQFF.

This chain joins TRBV2 and TRBJ2-3; D may be TRBD1 (6 bases). The germline V and J ends were trimmed by 7 bases and 4 bases, with 15 bases remaining between them. In germline, CDR1 is SNHLY, CDR2 FYNNEI. This CDR3 is built from 14 residues. The CDR3 here is CASIEGGSADTQYF. The CDR3 bases are TGTGCCAGCATCGAAGGGGGTAGCGCAGATACGCAGTATTTT. Full variable domain (outside the CDR3, taken from reference TRBV2 and TRBJ2-3): EPEVTQTPSHQVTQMGQEVILRCVPISNHLYFYWYRQILGQKVEFLVSFYNNEISEKSEIFDDQFSVERPDGSNFTLKIRSTKLEDSAMYFCASIEGGSADTQYFGPGTRLTVL.

This clone was picked up a small number of times. V gene TRBV4-1 combines with J gene TRBJ1-5; the D gene is possibly TRBD1 (6 bases). Germline assignment: CDR1 MGHRA and CDR2 YSYEKL. The CDR3 loop spans 17 amino acids. Trimming stripped 0 bases from V and 2 bases from J, with 14 bases between. This CDR3 is CASSQDHGGHGNQPQHF. CDR3 in DNA: TGCGCCAGCAGCCAAGACCACGGGGGGCACGGCAATCAGCCCCAGCATTTT.

The gene calls are TRBV5-4 and TRBJ1-5; the D gene is possibly TRBD1 (6 bases). Germline V CDR1 and CDR2: SGHNT, YYREEE (reference sequence). Trimming stripped 0 bases from V and 4 bases from J, with 14 bases between. The CDR3 totals 16 residues. The CDR3 DNA is TGTGCCAGCAGCTTGGCAGGGGCTTTTAGGAATCAGCCCCAGCATTTT. It translates to CASSLAGAFRNQPQHF.

This clone has only a few counts. J is TRBJ2-3 and V is TRBV2; D remains unclear. Germline V CDR1 and CDR2: SNHLY, FYNNEI. This CDR3 has 12 amino acids. V was pared by 10 bases and J by 3 bases, with 11 bases between. The DNA of the CDR3 is TGTGCCACCCGGGCCCGAACAGATACGCAGTATTTT. Translating it yields CATRARTDTQYF.

This clone was observed a few times. CDR3 coding DNA: TGTGCCAGCAGCCGCGAAACGGGCACTGAAGCTTTCTTT. Protein: CASSRETGTEAFF. The chain joins TRBV7-9 to TRBJ1-1; D call uncertain. Trimming removed 5 bases at V and 4 bases at J, with 11 bases between. This CDR3 region has 13 residues. The V gene's germline CDR1 is SEHNR and CDR2 FQNEAQ (reference sequence).

The chain's CDR3 is CASGFHQQGRETQYF. The CDR3 DNA is TGTGCTAGTGGTTTTCATCAACAGGGGCGGGAGACCCAGTACTTC. The J gene is TRBJ2-5, the V gene TRBV12-5, with TRBD1 identical over 7 bases. This CDR3 comprises 15 residues. Germline V gene data show CDR1 as LGHNT and CDR2 as FRNRAP. With 3 bases clipped from V and 5 bases from J, the junction kept 9 bases outside the gene matches. Combining the CDR3 with reference TRBV12-5 and TRBJ2-5 gives the whole variable domain DARVTQTPRHKVTEMGQEVTMRCQPILGHNTVFWYRQTMMQGLELLAYFRNRAPLDDSGMPKDRFSAEMPDATLATLKIQPSEPRDSAVYFCASGFHQQGRETQYFGPGTRLLVL.

This chain uses TRBV28 with TRBJ1-4; weak D call: TRBD1 (5 bases). V dropped 7 bases and J dropped 6 bases, with 18 bases sitting between them. CDR1 is MDHEN and CDR2 is SYDVKM in the germline V gene. CDR3 length: 15 residues. The CDR3 loop is CASIIQDPLDEKLFF. In DNA form, the CDR3 reads TGTGCCAGCATTATACAGGATCCGTTGGATGAAAAACTGTTTTTT. The complete variable domain, with remaining parts taken from reference TRBV28 and TRBJ1-4, reads DVKVTQSSRYLVKRTGEKVFLECVQDMDHENMFWYRQDPGLGLRLIYFSYDVKMKEKGDIPEGYSVSREKKERFSLILESASTNQTSMYLCASIIQDPLDEKLFFGSGTQLSVL.

This clone showed up just a few times. The CDR3 bases are TGTGCCAGCAGCTACCTAAATGGGCCCCAGCATTTT. Residues: CASSYLNGPQHF. The chain has TRBV7-6 and TRBJ1-5; D call uncertain. Germline V gene lookup returns CDR1 SGHVS and CDR2 FNYEAQ. The germline V and J ends were trimmed by 4 bases and 9 bases, with 10 bases remaining between them. The CDR3 has 12 residues.

V gene TRBV4-1 combines with J gene TRBJ2-1; TRBD1 or TRBD2 may be the D gene (5 bases each). The ends were cut back, 6 bases at V and 9 bases at J, with 6 bases in the middle. Germline values: CDR1 MGHRA, CDR2 YSYEKL. The CDR3 is made up of 10 amino acids. Here the CDR3 reads CASRGTEQFF. CDR3 bases: TGCGCCAGCAGGGGGACTGAGCAGTTCTTC.

This clone was recorded a few times. The chain carries TRBV5-6 and TRBJ2-5; D possibly corresponds to TRBD1 (5 bases). Germline V CDR1 and CDR2: SGHDT, YYEEEE. This CDR3 is built from 14 residues. V was cut by 1 base and J by 5 bases, with 12 bases left in between. CDR3 amino acids: CASSLTPPGETQYF. The DNA of the CDR3 is TGTGCCAGCAGCTTGACACCCCCAGGGGAGACCCAGTACTTC.

The chain employs TRBV27 and TRBJ2-5; D remains unclear. V gave up 4 bases and J gave up 5 bases, with 8 bases separating them. The CDR3 loop spans 12 amino acids. The V gene's germline CDR1 is MNHEY and CDR2 SMNVEV (reference sequence). The DNA for the CDR3 is TGTGCCAGCAGTTCGCCCAGCGAGACCCAGTACTTC. Translated, it gives CASSSPSETQYF.

J is TRBJ1-4 and V is TRBV25-1; TRBD1 might be the D (5 bases). The CDR3 totals 13 residues. Trimming removed 8 bases from V and 8 bases from J, with 15 bases in between. Per germline, CDR1 MGHDK and CDR2 SYGVNS. CDR3 region: CASGGSSGEKLFF. The CDR3 DNA follows: TGTGCCAGCGGGGGATCCTCAGGGGAAAAACTGTTTTTT.

The V gene is TRBV5-4, the J gene TRBJ2-1, with D possibly matching TRBD2 (6 bases). The germline V gene encodes CDR1 SGHNT and CDR2 YYREEE (reference sequence). V lost 2 bases and J 8 bases, leaving 20 bases between the germline ends. This CDR3 region has 16 residues. The CDR3 DNA sequence: TGTGCCAGCAGCTTAGGGAGGATAAACCAATTCGATGAGCAGTTCTTC. Translated, it gives CASSLGRINQFDEQFF.

The genes are TRBV6-5 and TRBJ2-1, with D maybe TRBD1 (6 bases). Trimming removed 6 bases from V and 8 bases from J, with 8 bases in between. The CDR3 is made up of 11 amino acids. Germline-derived CDR1 and CDR2 are MNHEY and SVGAGI. CDR3 DNA sequence: TGTGCCAGCAGCAGGGGTTATGAGCAGTTCTTC. Translated: CASSRGYEQFF.

This clone has a handful of counts. This specimen includes other DNA sequences encoding the same CDR3. The V call is TRBV5-1, the J call TRBJ1-1; TRBD1 matches 8 bases. Germline CDR1 reads SGHRS; CDR2 reads YFSETQ. V was pared by 2 bases and J by 1 base, with 1 base of the junction left unmatched. CDR3 length equals 14 residues. The CDR3 sequence: CASSFGTGNTEAFF. The CDR3 nucleotides read TGCGCCAGCAGCTTCGGGACAGGGAACACTGAAGCTTTCTTT.

J is TRBJ2-6 and V is TRBV28, with D perhaps matching TRBD2 (7 bases). Trimming cost V 2 bases and J 1 base, with 12 bases left between them. The germline V gene has CDR1 MDHEN and CDR2 SYDVKM. The CDR3 length is 17 residues. Here the CDR3 DNA reads TGTGCCAGCAGTTTAGCGGGGGCCGTATCTGGGGCCAACGTCCTGACTTTC. This translates into CASSLAGAVSGANVLTF.